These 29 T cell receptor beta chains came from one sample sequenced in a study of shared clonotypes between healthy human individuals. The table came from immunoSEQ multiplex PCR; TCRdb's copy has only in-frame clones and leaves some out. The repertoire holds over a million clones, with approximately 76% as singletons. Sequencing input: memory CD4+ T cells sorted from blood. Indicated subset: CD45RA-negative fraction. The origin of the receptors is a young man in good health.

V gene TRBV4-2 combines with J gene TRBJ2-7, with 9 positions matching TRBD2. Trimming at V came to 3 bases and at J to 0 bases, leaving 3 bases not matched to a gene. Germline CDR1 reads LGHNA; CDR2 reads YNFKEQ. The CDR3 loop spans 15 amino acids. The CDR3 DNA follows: TGTGCCAGCAGCCAGGCTAGCGGGGACTCCTACGAGCAGTACTTC. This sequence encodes CASSQASGDSYEQYF.

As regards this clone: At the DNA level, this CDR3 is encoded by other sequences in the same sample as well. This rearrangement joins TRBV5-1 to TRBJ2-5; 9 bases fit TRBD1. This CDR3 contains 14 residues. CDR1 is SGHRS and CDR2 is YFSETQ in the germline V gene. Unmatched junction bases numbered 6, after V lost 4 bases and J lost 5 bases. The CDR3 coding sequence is TGCGCCAGCAGCGAAGGGACAGGGCGCGAGACCCAGTACTTC. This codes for CASSEGTGRETQYF.

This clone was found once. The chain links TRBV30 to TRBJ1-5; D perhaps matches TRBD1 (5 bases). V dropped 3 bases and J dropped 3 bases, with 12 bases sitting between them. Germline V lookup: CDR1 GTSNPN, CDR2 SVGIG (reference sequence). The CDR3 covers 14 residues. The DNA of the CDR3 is TGTGCCTGGAGCGCGGGGGGGACCAATCAGCCCCAGCATTTT. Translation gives CAWSAGGTNQPQHF.

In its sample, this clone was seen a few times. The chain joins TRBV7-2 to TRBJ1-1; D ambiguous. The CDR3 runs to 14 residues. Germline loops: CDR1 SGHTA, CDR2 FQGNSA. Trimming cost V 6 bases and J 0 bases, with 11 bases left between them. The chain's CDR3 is CASRHRNMNTEAFF. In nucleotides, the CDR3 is TGTGCCAGCAGGCACAGAAACATGAACACTGAAGCTTTCTTT. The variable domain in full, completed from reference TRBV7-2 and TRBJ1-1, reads GAGVSQSPSNKVTEKGKDVELRCDPISGHTALYWYRQSLGQGLEFLIYFQGNSAPDKSGLPSDRFSAERTGGSVSTLTIQRTQQEDSAVYLCASRHRNMNTEAFFGQGTRLTVV.

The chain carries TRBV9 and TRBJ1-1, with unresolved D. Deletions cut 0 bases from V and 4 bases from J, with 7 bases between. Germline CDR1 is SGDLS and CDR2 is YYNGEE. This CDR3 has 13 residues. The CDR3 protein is CASSVVHSTEAFF. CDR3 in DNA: TGTGCCAGCAGCGTAGTTCACAGCACTGAAGCTTTCTTT.

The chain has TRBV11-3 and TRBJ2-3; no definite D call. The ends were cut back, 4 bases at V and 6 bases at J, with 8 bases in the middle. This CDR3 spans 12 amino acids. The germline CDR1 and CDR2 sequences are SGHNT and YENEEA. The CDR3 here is CASSSHGDTQYF. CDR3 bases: TGTGCCAGCAGCTCCCACGGGGATACGCAGTATTTT.

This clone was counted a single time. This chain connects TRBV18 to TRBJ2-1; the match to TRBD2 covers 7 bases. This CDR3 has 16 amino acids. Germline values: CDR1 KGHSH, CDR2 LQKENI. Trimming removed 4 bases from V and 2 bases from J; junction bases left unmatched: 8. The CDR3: CASSLFQRDTYNEQFF. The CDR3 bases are TGTGCCAGCTCACTCTTTCAGCGGGATACCTACAATGAGCAGTTCTTC.

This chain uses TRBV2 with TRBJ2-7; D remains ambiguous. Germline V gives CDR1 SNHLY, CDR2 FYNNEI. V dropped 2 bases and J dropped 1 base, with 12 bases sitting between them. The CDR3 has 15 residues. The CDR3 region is CASSERPIRSYEQYF. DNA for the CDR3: TGTGCCAGCAGTGAACGACCGATTCGATCCTACGAGCAGTACTTC. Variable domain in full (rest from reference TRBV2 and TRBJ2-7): EPEVTQTPSHQVTQMGQEVILRCVPISNHLYFYWYRQILGQKVEFLVSFYNNEISEKSEIFDDQFSVERPDGSNFTLKIRSTKLEDSAMYFCASSERPIRSYEQYFGPGTRLTVT.

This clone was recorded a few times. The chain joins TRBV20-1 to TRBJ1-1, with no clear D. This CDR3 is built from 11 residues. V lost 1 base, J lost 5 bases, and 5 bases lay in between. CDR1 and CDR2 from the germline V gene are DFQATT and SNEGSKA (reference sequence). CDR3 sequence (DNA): TGCAGTGCTAGAGTCCTTACTGAAGCTTTCTTT. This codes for CSARVLTEAFF.

Written as DNA, the CDR3 is TGTGCCAGCAAAGCGTCGGGAGGGGGTTACGAGCAGTACTTC. Amino acids: CASKASGGGYEQYF. J is TRBJ2-7 and V is TRBV7-9, with TRBD2 matching 8 bases. Germline CDR1 reads SEHNR; CDR2 reads FQNEAQ (reference sequence). The CDR3 has 14 amino acids. V was pared by 7 bases and J by 4 bases, with 9 bases of the junction left unmatched.

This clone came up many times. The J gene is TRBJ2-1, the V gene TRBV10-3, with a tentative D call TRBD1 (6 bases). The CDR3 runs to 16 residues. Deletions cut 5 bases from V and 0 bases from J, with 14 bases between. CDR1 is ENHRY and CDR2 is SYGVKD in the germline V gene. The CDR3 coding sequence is TGTGCCATCAGTCCACAGGGCCATTCCTCCTACAATGAGCAGTTCTTC. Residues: CAISPQGHSSYNEQFF.

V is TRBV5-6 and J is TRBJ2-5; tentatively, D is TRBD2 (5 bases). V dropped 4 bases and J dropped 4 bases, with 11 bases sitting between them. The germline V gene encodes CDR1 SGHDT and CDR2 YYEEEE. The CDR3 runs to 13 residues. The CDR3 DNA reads TGTGCCAGCAGCCTGGACTCCGGAGAGACCCAGTACTTC. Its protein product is CASSLDSGETQYF.

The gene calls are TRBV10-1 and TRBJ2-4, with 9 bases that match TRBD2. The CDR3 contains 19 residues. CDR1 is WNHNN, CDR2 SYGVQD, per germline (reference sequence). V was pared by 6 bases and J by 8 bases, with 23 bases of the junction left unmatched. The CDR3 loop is CASRGGYCRTTSGRDIQYF. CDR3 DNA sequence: TGCGCCAGCAGGGGGGGTTACTGCAGGACAACTAGCGGGCGTGACATTCAGTACTTC.

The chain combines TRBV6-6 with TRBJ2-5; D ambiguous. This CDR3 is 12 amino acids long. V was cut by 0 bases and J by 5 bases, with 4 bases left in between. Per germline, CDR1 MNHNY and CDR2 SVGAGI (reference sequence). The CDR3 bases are TGTGCCAGCAGTTACTCGTCGGAGACCCAGTACTTC. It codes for CASSYSSETQYF.

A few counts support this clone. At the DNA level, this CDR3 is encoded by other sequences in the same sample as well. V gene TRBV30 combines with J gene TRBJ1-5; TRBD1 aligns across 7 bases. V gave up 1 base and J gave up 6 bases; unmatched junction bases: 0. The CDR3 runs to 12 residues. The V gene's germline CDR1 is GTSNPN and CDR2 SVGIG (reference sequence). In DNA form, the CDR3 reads TGTGCCTGGAGTGACAGGGGTCAGCCCCAGCATTTT. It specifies CAWSDRGQPQHF.

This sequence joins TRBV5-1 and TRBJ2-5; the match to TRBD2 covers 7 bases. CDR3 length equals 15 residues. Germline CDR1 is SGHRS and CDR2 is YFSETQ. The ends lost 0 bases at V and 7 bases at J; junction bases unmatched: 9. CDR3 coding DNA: TGCGCCAGCAGCTTGGTAGCTAGCGGAGCGGGGACCCAGTACTTC. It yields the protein CASSLVASGAGTQYF. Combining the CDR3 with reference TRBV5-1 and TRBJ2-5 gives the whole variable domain KAGVTQTPRYLIKTRGQQVTLSCSPISGHRSVSWYQQTPGQGLQFLFEYFSETQRNKGNFPGRFSGRQFSNSRSEMNVSTLELGDSALYLCASSLVASGAGTQYFGPGTRLLVL.

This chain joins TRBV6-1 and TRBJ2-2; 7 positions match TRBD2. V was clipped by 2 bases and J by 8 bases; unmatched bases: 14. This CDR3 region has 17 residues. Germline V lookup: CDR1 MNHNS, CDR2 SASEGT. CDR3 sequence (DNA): TGTGCCAGCAGTGAACGAGGGGCCACCCTAGCGGCGGGGGAGCTGTTTTTT. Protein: CASSERGATLAAGELFF.

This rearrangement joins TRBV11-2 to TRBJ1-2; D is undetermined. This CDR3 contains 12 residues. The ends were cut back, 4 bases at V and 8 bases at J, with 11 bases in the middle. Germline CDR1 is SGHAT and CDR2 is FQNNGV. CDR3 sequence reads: CASSWVRGGYTF. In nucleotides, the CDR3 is TGTGCCAGCAGCTGGGTCCGAGGCGGCTACACCTTC.

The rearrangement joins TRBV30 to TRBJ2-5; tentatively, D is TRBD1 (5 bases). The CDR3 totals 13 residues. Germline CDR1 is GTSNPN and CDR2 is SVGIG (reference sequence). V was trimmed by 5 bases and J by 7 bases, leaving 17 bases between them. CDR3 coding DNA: TGTGCCTGGGCTACGGAAGGGGCCGGGACCCAGTACTTC. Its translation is CAWATEGAGTQYF.

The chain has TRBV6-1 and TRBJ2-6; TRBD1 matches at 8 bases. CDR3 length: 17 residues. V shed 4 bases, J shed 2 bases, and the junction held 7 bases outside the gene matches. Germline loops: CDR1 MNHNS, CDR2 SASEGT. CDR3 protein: CASSAPRGRAGANVLTF. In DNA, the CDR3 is TGTGCCAGCAGTGCCCCCAGGGGGCGTGCTGGGGCCAACGTCCTGACTTTC.

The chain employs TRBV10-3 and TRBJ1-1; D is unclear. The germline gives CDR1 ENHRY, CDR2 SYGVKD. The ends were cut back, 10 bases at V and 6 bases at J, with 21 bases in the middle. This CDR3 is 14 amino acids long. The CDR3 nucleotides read TGTGCCACCTCCACAGCTACTGGGGTCTCTGAAGCTTTCTTT. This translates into CATSTATGVSEAFF.

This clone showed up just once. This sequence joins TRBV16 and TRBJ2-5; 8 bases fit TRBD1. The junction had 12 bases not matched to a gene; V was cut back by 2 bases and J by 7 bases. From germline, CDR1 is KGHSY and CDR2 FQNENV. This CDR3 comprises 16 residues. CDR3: CASSQTPTGAKGTQYF. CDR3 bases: TGTGCCAGCAGCCAAACCCCGACAGGGGCAAAGGGGACCCAGTACTTC.

CDR3 bases: TGTGCCAGCAGCGCGACAGGAAGAGAGCAGTTCTTC. Its protein is CASSATGREQFF. The J gene is TRBJ2-1, the V gene TRBV2, with TRBD1 as a possible D gene (6 bases). Germline CDR1 SNHLY, CDR2 FYNNEI. This CDR3 contains 12 residues. Trimming removed 6 bases at V and 10 bases at J, with 13 bases between.

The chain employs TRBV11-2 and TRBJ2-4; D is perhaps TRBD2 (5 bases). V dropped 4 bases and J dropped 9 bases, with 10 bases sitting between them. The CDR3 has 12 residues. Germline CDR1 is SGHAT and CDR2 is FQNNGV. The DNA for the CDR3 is TGTGCCAGCAGCTCGGGATTCGGCATTCAGTACTTC. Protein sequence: CASSSGFGIQYF.

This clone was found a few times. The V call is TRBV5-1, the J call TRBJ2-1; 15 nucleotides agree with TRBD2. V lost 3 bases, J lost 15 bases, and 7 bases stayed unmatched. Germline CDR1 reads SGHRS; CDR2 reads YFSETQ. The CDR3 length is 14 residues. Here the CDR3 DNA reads TGCGCCAGCAGCTCGGGACTAGCGGGAGGAGAAGTGTTCTTC. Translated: CASSSGLAGGEVFF.

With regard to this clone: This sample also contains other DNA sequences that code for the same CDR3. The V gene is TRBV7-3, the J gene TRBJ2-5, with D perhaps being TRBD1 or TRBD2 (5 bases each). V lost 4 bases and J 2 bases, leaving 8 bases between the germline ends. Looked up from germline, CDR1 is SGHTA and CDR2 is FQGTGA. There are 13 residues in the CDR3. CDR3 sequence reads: CASSSGPQETQYF. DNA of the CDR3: TGTGCCAGCAGCTCGGGGCCACAAGAGACCCAGTACTTC.

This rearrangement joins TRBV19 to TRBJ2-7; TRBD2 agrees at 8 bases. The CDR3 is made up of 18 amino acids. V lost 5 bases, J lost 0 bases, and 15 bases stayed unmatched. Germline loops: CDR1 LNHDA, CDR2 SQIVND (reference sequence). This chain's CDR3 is CASSPISYSGTYSYEQYF. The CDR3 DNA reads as TGTGCCAGTAGTCCCATTTCTTATAGCGGGACCTACTCCTACGAGCAGTACTTC.

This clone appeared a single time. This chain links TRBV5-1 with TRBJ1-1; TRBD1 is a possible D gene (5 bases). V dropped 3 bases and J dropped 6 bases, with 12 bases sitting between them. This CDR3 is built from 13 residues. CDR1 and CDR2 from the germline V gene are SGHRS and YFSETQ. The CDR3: CASSSPTVPEAFF. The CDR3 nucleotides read TGCGCCAGCAGCTCGCCGACAGTGCCTGAAGCTTTCTTT.

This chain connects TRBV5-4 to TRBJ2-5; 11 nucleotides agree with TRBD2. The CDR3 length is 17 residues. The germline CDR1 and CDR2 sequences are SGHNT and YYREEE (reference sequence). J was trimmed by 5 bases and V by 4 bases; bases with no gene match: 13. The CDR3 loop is CASSPGLAGGRRETQYF. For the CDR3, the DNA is TGTGCCAGCAGCCCGGGGCTAGCGGGAGGCCGGAGGGAGACCCAGTACTTC.